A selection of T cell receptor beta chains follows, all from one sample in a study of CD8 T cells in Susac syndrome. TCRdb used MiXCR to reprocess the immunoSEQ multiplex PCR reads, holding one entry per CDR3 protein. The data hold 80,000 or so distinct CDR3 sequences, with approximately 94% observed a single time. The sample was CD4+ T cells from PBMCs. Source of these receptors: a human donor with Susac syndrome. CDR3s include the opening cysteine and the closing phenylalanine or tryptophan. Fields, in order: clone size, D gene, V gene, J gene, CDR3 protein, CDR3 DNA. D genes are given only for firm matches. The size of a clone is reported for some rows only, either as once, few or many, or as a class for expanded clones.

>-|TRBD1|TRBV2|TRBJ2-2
CASSGDRGGTGELFF
TGTGCCAGCAGTGGTGACAGGGGAGGAACCGGGGAGCTGTTTTTT
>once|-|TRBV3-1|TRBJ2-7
CASSREQGGTYEQYF
TGTGCCAGCAGTCGCGAACAGGGGGGGACCTACGAGCAGTACTTC
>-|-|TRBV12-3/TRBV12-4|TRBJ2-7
CASSNTGTPYEQYF
TGTGCCAGCAGTAACACCGGGACACCCTACGAGCAGTACTTC
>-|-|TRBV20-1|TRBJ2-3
CSARPLVAGITDTQYF
TGCAGTGCTAGACCCCTTGTGGCGGGGATCACAGATACGCAGTATTTT
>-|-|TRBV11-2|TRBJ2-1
CASSPGETSYNEQFF
TGTGCCAGCAGCCCAGGGGAGACCTCCTACAATGAGCAGTTCTTC
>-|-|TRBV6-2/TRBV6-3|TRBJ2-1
CASSNPNEQFF
TGTGCCAGCAGTAACCCAAATGAGCAGTTCTTC
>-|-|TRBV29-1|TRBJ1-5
CSVAPGTNQPQHF
TGCAGCGTTGCCCCCGGGACTAATCAGCCCCAGCATTTT
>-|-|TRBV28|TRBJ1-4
CASRNGGPTNEKLFF
TGTGCCAGCAGAAATGGGGGGCCTACTAATGAAAAACTGTTTTTT
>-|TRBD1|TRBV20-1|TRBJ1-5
CSAATGGKGNQPQHF
TGCAGTGCCGCGACAGGGGGGAAAGGCAATCAGCCCCAGCATTTT
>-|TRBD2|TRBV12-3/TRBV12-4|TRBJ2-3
CASSFPPEASGGADTQYF
TGTGCCAGCAGTTTCCCCCCCGAGGCTAGCGGGGGGGCAGATACGCAGTATTTT
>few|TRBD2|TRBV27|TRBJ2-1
CASSFGGGRHSEQFF
TGTGCCAGCAGTTTCGGGGGGGGCCGGCACAGTGAGCAGTTCTTC
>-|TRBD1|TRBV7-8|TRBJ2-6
CASSLIRQGLSGANVLTF
TGTGCCAGCAGCTTAATACGACAGGGGCTATCTGGGGCCAACGTCCTGACTTTC
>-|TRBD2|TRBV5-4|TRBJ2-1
CASSFSLGRGGESSYNEQFF
TGTGCCAGCAGCTTTTCCCTAGGGAGGGGCGGAGAAAGCTCCTACAATGAGCAGTTCTTC
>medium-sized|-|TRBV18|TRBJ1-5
CASSTTGSRDQPQHF
TGTGCCAGCTCAACTACGGGATCTAGGGATCAGCCCCAGCATTTT
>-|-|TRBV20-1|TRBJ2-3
CSANTDTQYF
TGCAGTGCTAACACAGATACGCAGTATTTT
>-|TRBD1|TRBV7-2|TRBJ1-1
CASSPTGTVNTEAFF
TGTGCCAGCAGCCCTACCGGGACAGTGAACACTGAAGCTTTCTTT
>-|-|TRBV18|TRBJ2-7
CASSRNRRGASNEQYF
TGTGCCAGCTCACGCAATCGCCGGGGGGCCAGCAACGAGCAGTACTTC
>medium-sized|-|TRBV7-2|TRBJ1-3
CASSLGISGNTIYF
TGTGCCAGCAGCTTGGGGATCTCTGGAAACACCATATATTTT
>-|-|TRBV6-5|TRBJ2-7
CASSYQPGLSEQYF
TGTGCCAGCAGTTACCAACCGGGCCTCTCCGAGCAGTACTTC
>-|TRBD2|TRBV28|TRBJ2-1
CASSLRLARVKQFF
TGTGCCAGCAGTCTGAGACTAGCCCGCGTTAAGCAGTTCTTC
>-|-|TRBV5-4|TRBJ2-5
CASSFPQETQYF
TGTGCCAGCAGCTTCCCGCAAGAGACCCAGTACTTC
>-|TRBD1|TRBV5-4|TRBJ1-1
CASSRGQGEAFF
TGTGCCAGCTCCAGGGGGCAGGGTGAAGCTTTCTTT
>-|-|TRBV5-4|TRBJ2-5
CASSAGHPETQYF
TGTGCCAGCAGCGCGGGACACCCGGAGACCCAGTACTTC
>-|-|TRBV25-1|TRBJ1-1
CASSETRGHREAFF
TGTGCCAGCAGTGAAACTAGGGGACACCGTGAAGCTTTCTTT
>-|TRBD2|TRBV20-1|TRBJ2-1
CSASASGGYNEQFF
TGCAGTGCTAGCGCTAGCGGGGGCTACAATGAGCAGTTCTTC
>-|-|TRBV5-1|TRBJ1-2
CASSLNRDIPGSGYTF
TGCGCCAGCAGCTTAAACCGGGACATACCTGGGAGTGGCTACACCTTC
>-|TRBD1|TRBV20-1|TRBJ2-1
CSASGGTGSYNGQFF
TGCAGTGCTAGTGGAGGGACAGGGAGTTACAATGGGCAGTTCTTC
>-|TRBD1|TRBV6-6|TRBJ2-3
CASSGYFGTGVTQYF
TGTGCCAGCAGCGGGTATTTCGGGACAGGGGTCACGCAGTATTTT
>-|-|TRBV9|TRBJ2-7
CASGTGLPSSAQYF
TGTGCCAGCGGAACGGGACTCCCCAGCAGTGCGCAGTACTTC
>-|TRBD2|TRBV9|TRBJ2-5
CASSGGTSGSFGTQYF
TGTGCCAGCAGCGGGGGGACCAGCGGGAGTTTTGGGACCCAGTACTTC
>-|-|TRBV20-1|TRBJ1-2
CSASVGGASGYTF
TGCAGTGCTAGTGTGGGGGGCGCGAGTGGCTACACCTTC
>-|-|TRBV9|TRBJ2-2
CASSEVPPTGELFF
TGTGCCAGCAGCGAAGTACCACCCACCGGGGAGCTGTTTTTT
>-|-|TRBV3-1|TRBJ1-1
CASSDTTEAFF
TGTGCCAGCTCCGACACCACTGAAGCTTTCTTT
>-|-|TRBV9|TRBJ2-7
CASSVESRGVYEQYF
TGTGCCAGCAGCGTAGAATCCAGGGGAGTTTACGAGCAGTACTTC
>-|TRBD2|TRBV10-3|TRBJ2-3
CAISDGAGGDTQYF
TGTGCCATCAGTGACGGTGCGGGAGGAGATACGCAGTATTTT
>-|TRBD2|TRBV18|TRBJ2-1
CASSQPGLATGQFF
TGTGCCAGCTCACAGCCGGGACTAGCAACGGGGCAGTTCTTC
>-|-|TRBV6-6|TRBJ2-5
CASSRARETQYF
TGTGCCAGCAGTCGGGCGAGGGAGACCCAGTACTTC
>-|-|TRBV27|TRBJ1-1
CASSPGLRVISTEAFF
TGTGCCAGCAGTCCAGGACTAAGGGTCATTAGCACTGAAGCTTTCTTT
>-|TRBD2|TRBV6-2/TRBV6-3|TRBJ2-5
CASSRPAGLADPETQYF
TGTGCCAGCAGCCGCCCCGCGGGACTAGCAGACCCAGAGACCCAGTACTTC
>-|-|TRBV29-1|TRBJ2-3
CSVSTGTDTQYF
TGCAGCGTCAGCACAGGGACAGATACGCAGTATTTT